This T cell receptor (beta chain) was documented in a study of CD8 T cells in ankylosing spondylitis. Study results and caveats: Peripheral blood samples showed relatively rare disease-linked clones, and these clones were CD8+.

CDR3 length: 13 amino acids. From germline, CDR1 is SGHAT and CDR2 FQDESV (reference sequence). V lost 1 base to trimming and J lost 4 bases, with 7 bases between them. This clonotype rates as medium-sized. What it binds is not known. One entry per CDR3 protein results from TCRdb running MiXCR on the 5' RACE reads. The data hold roughly 60,000 distinct CDR3 sequences, with about 6% observed a single time. The specimen was synovial fluid, either unsorted or a sorted T cell fraction (not recorded which). This sequence joins TRBV11-1 and TRBJ1-1; D call uncertain. The TCR originated in a male donor with ankylosing spondylitis. CDR3 in DNA: TGTGCCAGCAGCTTAGAATATGGCACTGAAGCTTTCTTT. It translates to CASSLEYGTEAFF.